Below, one T cell receptor beta chain is given with its context. These data are taken from a study of CD8+CD57+ T cells in acquired aplastic anemia. It was genomic DNA that served as the template for profiling TCR beta VDJ and CDR3. TCRdb re-called the reads through MiXCR, storing one row per CDR3 protein. There are under 250,000 distinct CDR3 sequences in the sample; about a third occur only once, and 1% to 1.3% lies in the top ten. Germline CDR1 reads SGHDT; CDR2 reads YYEEEE. The CDR3 has 13 residues. V shed 10 bases and J 3 bases; nucleotides not matched to a gene: 8. This sequence joins TRBV5-6 and TRBJ2-5; 8 nucleotides agree with TRBD2. Sequences were obtained from sorted CD4+, CD8+, or CD8+CD57+ T cells (not recorded which) from PBMCs. The sequence came from a human donor in good health, serving as a control. CDR3 region: CAGSIAGKETQYF. The CDR3 DNA reads as TGTGCCGGCTCCATAGCGGGAAAAGAGACCCAGTACTTC.